The present entry profiles one TCR beta chain with its context. As yet, its antigen is unknown. The source of the sample is a study of cytomegalovirus exposure and HLA in healthy donors. Profiling relied on immunoSEQ multiplex PCR, and the TCRdb table lists in-frame clones only, not all of them. The data show under 200,000 clones, 85% to 90% seen once. Study-level findings and limits: Accounts indicate the classifier identified cytomegalovirus status with strong specificity and sensitivity. Researchers counted around 160 TCR beta chains as cytomegalovirus-associated.

CDR3 length: 13 residues. V shed 3 bases and J shed 5 bases, with 10 bases lying between them. The germline CDR1 and CDR2 sequences are SEHNR and FQNEAQ (reference sequence). The V and J genes are TRBV7-9 and TRBJ1-1; tentative D call: TRBD1 (5 bases). Material for sequencing was PBMCs. The clonotype was recovered from a woman in her twenties or thirties in good health and CMV-seronegative. The CDR3 reads CASSFGGLTEAFF. The CDR3 nucleotides read TGTGCCAGCAGCTTTGGGGGTTTGACTGAAGCTTTCTTT.